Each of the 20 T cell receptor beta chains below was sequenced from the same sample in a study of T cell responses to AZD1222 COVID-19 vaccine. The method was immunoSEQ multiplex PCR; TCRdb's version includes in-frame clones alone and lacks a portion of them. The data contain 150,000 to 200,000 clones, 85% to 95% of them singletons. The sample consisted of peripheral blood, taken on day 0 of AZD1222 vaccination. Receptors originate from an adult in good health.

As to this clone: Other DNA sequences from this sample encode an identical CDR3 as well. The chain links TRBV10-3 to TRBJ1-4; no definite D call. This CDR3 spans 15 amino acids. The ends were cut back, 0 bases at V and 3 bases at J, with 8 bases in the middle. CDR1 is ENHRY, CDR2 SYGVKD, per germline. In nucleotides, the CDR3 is TGTGCCATCAGTGAGTCAAAGGGAGCTAATGAAAAACTGTTTTTT. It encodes CAISESKGANEKLFF.

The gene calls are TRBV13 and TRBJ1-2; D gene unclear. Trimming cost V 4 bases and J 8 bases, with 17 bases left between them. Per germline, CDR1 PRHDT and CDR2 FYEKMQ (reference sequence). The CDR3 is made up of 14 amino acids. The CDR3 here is CASSSGMRIWGYTF. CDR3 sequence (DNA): TGTGCCAGCAGCTCCGGGATGCGGATTTGGGGCTACACCTTC.

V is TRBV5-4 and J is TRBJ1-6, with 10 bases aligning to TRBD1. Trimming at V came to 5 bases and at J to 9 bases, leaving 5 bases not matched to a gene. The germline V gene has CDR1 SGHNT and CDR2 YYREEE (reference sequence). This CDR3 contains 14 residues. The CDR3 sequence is CASSQGQGFSPLHF. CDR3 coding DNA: TGTGCCAGCAGTCAGGGACAGGGGTTTTCACCCCTCCACTTT.

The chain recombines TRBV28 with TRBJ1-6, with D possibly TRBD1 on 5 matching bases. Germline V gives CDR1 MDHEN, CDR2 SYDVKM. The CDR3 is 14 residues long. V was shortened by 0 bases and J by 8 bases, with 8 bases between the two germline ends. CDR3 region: CASSLWDNHSPLHF. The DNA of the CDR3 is TGTGCCAGCAGTTTATGGGACAATCATTCACCCCTCCACTTT.

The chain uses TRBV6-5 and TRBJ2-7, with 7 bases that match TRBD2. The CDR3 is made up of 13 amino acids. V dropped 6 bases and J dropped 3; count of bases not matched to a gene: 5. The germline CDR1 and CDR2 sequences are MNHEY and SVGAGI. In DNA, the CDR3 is TGTGCCAGCAGGGCGGGGGAATACTACGAGCAGTACTTC. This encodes CASRAGEYYEQYF.

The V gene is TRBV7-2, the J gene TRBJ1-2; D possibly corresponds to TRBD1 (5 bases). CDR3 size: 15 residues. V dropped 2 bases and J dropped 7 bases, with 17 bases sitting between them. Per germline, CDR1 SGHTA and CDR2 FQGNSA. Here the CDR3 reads CASSLRDGSSRGYTF. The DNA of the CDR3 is TGTGCCAGCAGCTTAAGGGACGGATCATCTCGTGGCTACACCTTC.

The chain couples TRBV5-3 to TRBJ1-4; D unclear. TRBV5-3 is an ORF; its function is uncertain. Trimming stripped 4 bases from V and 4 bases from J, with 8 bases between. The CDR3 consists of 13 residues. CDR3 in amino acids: CARSLWSNEKLFF. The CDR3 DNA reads TGTGCCAGAAGCCTATGGAGTAATGAAAAACTGTTTTTT.

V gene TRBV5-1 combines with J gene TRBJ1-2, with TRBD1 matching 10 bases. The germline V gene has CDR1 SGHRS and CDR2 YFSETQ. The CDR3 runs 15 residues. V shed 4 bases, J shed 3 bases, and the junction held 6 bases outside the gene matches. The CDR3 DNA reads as TGCGCCAGCAGCCACGACAGGGGGCAAGACTATGGCTACACCTTC. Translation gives CASSHDRGQDYGYTF.

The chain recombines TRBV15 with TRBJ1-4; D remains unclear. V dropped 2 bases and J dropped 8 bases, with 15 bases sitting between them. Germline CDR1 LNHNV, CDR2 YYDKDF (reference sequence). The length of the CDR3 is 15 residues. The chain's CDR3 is CATSRRLVRAEKLFF. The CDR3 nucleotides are TGTGCCACCAGCAGAAGACTCGTGCGCGCGGAAAAACTGTTTTTT.

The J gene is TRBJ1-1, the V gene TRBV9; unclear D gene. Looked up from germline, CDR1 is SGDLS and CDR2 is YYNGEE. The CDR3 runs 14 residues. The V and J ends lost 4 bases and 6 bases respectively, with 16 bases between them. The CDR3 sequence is CASSSSSGSPEAFF. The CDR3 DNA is TGTGCCAGCAGCTCCAGTTCGGGGTCCCCTGAAGCTTTCTTT.

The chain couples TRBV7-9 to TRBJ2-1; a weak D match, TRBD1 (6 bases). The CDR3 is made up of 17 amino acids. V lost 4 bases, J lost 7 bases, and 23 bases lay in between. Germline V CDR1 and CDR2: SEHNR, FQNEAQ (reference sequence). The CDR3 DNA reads TGTGCCAGCAGCTCGTCATTTCAAACAGGGCTCTTGAATGAGCAGTTCTTC. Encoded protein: CASSSSFQTGLLNEQFF.

CDR3 region: CASSPQGALNTEAFF. The CDR3 region has the DNA TGTGCCAGCAGCCCACAGGGGGCTCTGAACACTGAAGCTTTCTTT. This sequence joins TRBV7-6 and TRBJ1-1; 9 bases align to TRBD1. This CDR3 has 15 amino acids. The ends lost 5 bases at V and 0 bases at J; junction bases unmatched: 4. The germline V gene encodes CDR1 SGHVS and CDR2 FNYEAQ.

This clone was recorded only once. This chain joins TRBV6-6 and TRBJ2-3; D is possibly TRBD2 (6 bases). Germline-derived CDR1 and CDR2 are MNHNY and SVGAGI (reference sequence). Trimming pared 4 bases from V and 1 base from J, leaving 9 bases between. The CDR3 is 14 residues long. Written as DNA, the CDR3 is TGTGCCAGCAGTTGGGGAGGAGGCACAGATACGCAGTATTTT. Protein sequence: CASSWGGGTDTQYF.

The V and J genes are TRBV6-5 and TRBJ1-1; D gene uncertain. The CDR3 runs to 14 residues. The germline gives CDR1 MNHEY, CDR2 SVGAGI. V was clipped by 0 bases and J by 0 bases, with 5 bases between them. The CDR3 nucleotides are TGTGCCAGCAGTTACTCGATGTTGAACACTGAAGCTTTCTTT. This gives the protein CASSYSMLNTEAFF.

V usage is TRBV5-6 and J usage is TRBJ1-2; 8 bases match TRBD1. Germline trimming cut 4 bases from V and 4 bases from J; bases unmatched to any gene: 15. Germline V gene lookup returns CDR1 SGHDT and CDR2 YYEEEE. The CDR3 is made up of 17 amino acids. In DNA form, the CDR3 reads TGTGCCAGCAGCCGTCGTTTGGACAGGGAAGGGCTCTATGGCTACACCTTC. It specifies CASSRRLDREGLYGYTF.

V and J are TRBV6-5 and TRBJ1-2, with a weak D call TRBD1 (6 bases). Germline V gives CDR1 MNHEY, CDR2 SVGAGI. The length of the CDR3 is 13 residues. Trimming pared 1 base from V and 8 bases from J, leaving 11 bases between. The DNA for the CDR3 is TGTGCCAGCAGTTACTACACAGGGCACGGCTACACCTTC. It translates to CASSYYTGHGYTF.

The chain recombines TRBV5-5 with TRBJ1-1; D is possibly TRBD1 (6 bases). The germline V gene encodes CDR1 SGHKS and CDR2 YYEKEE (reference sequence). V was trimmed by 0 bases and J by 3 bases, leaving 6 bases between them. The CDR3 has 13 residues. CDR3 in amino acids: CASSLDRDTEAFF. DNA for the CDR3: TGTGCCAGCAGCTTGGACAGGGACACTGAAGCTTTCTTT.

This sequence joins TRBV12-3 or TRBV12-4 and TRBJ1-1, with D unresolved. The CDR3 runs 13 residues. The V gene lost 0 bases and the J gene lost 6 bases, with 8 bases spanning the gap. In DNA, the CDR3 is TGTGCCAGCAGTTTAGCTAGATCCGCTGAAGCTTTCTTT. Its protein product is CASSLARSAEAFF.

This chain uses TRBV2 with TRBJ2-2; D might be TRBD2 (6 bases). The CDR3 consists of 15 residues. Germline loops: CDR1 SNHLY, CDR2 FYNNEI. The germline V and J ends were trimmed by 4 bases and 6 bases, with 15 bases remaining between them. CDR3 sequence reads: CASSAWDWGSGELFF. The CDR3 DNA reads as TGTGCCAGCAGTGCATGGGACTGGGGGTCCGGGGAGCTGTTTTTT. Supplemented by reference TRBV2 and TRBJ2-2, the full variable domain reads EPEVTQTPSHQVTQMGQEVILRCVPISNHLYFYWYRQILGQKVEFLVSFYNNEISEKSEIFDDQFSVERPDGSNFTLKIRSTKLEDSAMYFCASSAWDWGSGELFFGEGSRLTVL.

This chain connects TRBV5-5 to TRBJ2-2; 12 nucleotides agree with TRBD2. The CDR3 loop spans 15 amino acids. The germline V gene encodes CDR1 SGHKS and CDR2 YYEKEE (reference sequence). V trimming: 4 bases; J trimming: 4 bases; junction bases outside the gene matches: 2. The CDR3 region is CASSVGLAGTGELFF. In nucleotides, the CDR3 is TGTGCCAGCAGCGTGGGACTAGCGGGCACCGGGGAGCTGTTTTTT.